These 13 T cell receptor beta chains originate from one sample sequenced in a study of blood T cells in healthy people across ages (dated by TCRdb to 2014 to 2015). Library prep was done by 5' RACE. The run used an Illumina HiSeq 2500. A second PCR of about 7 to 12 cycles was run with a J-beta primer mix and a sample-barcoded 5' primer. TCRdb passed the public sequencing reads through fastp at Q25 and MiXCR, retaining productive beta sequences. Each entry merges the rows of one CDR3 protein and shows their most common DNA and genes. The sample table holds approximately 800,000 distinct CDR3 sequences, of which 53% were seen once. The top ten constitute around 41% of the sample. Material for sequencing was blood. These receptors were collected from a man older than 75 in good health.

V gene TRBV28 combines with J gene TRBJ1-2, with unresolved D. The CDR3 length is 11 residues. In germline, CDR1 is MDHEN, CDR2 SYDVKM. V gave up 6 bases and J gave up 7 bases, with 9 bases separating them. The CDR3 reads CASSADPGYTF. The CDR3 nucleotides read TGTGCCAGCAGCGCAGACCCTGGCTACACCTTC.

The genes are TRBV20-1 and TRBJ2-7; 12 bases fit TRBD2. Germline V lookup: CDR1 DFQATT, CDR2 SNEGSKA (reference sequence). The CDR3 runs to 14 residues. With 6 bases clipped from V and 5 bases from J, the junction kept 8 bases outside the gene matches. The DNA for the CDR3 is TGCAGTGCGTCGACTAGCGGGAGTCGGAACGAGCAGTACTTC. Translated, it gives CSASTSGSRNEQYF.

This rearrangement joins TRBV5-1 to TRBJ1-5; the match to TRBD1 covers 7 bases. The trim removed 3 bases at V and 6 bases at J, leaving 18 bases unmatched. This CDR3 region has 18 residues. Germline loops: CDR1 SGHRS, CDR2 YFSETQ. Here the CDR3 reads CASSSGGSQGRVVQPQHF. The CDR3 nucleotides are TGCGCCAGCAGCTCGGGGGGTTCACAGGGGCGGGTAGTTCAGCCCCAGCATTTT.

This clonotype was detected only once. The gene calls are TRBV12-3 or TRBV12-4 and TRBJ2-3; D possibly matches TRBD1 or TRBD2 (6 bases each). The ends were cut back, 4 bases at V and 14 bases at J, with 19 bases in the middle. CDR3 size: 13 residues. The DNA for the CDR3 is TGTGCCAGCAGTTCACCCAAGGGGGGATACGCGTATTTT. Translation: CASSSPKGGYAYF.

The genes are TRBV20-1 and TRBJ2-1; the match to TRBD2 covers 7 bases. Trimming at V came to 6 bases and at J to 8 bases, leaving 10 bases not matched to a gene. CDR3 length: 13 amino acids. The V gene's germline CDR1 is DFQATT and CDR2 SNEGSKA (reference sequence). CDR3 bases: TGCAGTGCAAGGGAGGGCCTTAGGGATGAGCAGTTCTTC. Amino acid sequence: CSAREGLRDEQFF.

The CDR3 nucleotides are TGTGCCATCAGTGAAGGGGTACCTCACCTTTACAATGAGCAGTTCTTC. Protein product: CAISEGVPHLYNEQFF. The chain employs TRBV10-3 and TRBJ2-1; D perhaps matches TRBD1 (5 bases). V was trimmed by 3 bases and J by 4 bases, leaving 16 bases between them. The CDR3 covers 16 residues. Per the germline V gene, CDR1 is ENHRY and CDR2 is SYGVKD.

CDR3 protein: CASSRQGARETQYF. CDR3 DNA: TGTGCCAGCAGTCGACAGGGGGCCCGAGAGACCCAGTACTTC. V is TRBV27 and J is TRBJ2-5; 10 nucleotides agree with TRBD1. V dropped 5 bases and J dropped 4; count of bases not matched to a gene: 4. Looked up from germline, CDR1 is MNHEY and CDR2 is SMNVEV (reference sequence). The CDR3 has 14 amino acids.

This clonotype has only a few counts. J is TRBJ2-1 and V is TRBV5-1; D not certain. V lost 1 base and J 3 bases, leaving 8 bases between the germline ends. This CDR3 is built from 14 residues. Germline CDR1 and CDR2: SGHRS and YFSETQ. The CDR3 DNA is TGCGCCAGCAGCTTGAGTCCCGACTACAATGAGCAGTTCTTC. Its translation: CASSLSPDYNEQFF.

The V call is TRBV10-3, the J call TRBJ1-1; D gene unclear. CDR1 and CDR2 (germline): ENHRY, SYGVKD. This CDR3 is 17 amino acids long. V gave up 6 bases and J gave up 2 bases, with 22 bases separating them. In nucleotides, the CDR3 is TGTGCCATCAGGCGAACCGCTAGTCTCGAGGGCAACACTGAAGCTTTCTTT. As protein: CAIRRTASLEGNTEAFF.

The genes are TRBV20-1 and TRBJ2-5; D gene unclear. Germline CDR1 reads DFQATT; CDR2 reads SNEGSKA (reference sequence). CDR3 size: 14 residues. V lost 0 bases to trimming and J lost 3 bases, with 11 bases between them. The CDR3 sequence: CSARDPGDEETQYF. In DNA, the CDR3 is TGCAGTGCTAGAGATCCGGGCGACGAAGAGACCCAGTACTTC.

In its sample, this clonotype was seen a few times. The chain employs TRBV6-5 and TRBJ2-4; D might be TRBD2 (6 bases). From germline, CDR1 is MNHEY and CDR2 SVGAGI. Trimming cost V 4 bases and J 1 base, with 14 bases left between them. The CDR3 is 16 amino acids. The CDR3 DNA sequence: TGTGCCAGCAGTTCTGGGACTGTAGGGGCCAAAAACATTCAGTACTTC. It is translated as CASSSGTVGAKNIQYF.

This chain links TRBV7-3 with TRBJ2-1; D is possibly TRBD2 (6 bases). The CDR3 runs 15 residues. From germline, CDR1 is SGHTA and CDR2 FQGTGA. V was cut by 0 bases and J by 10 bases, with 16 bases left in between. The chain's CDR3 is CASSLTRDSRGEQFF. In DNA form, the CDR3 reads TGTGCCAGCAGCTTAACGCGGGACTCCCGGGGGGAGCAGTTCTTC.

V is TRBV6-5 and J is TRBJ2-4; D is ambiguous. The CDR3 sequence is 12 residues long. Germline V gene data show CDR1 as MNHEY and CDR2 as SVGAGI. V lost 6 bases to trimming and J lost 13 bases, with 16 bases between them. The CDR3 reads CASSPGQDEQYF. The CDR3, as DNA: TGTGCCAGCAGCCCCGGGCAAGATGAGCAGTACTTC.